This T cell receptor beta chain was captured in a study of a mutant IDH1 vaccine in newly diagnosed glioma. Background on the study: Vaccination started 4-6 weeks after radiotherapy alone, or with temozolomide cycles.

The time point: week 47, end of study. Each dose of the vaccine consisted of 300 ug of mutant IDH1 20-mer peptide, with topical imiquimod. Of note for this clone: The antigen is unknown.

Repertoires were generated with immunoSEQ multiplex PCR, while TCRdb's copy carries only in-frame clones and drops some. The sample lists about 50,000 clones, around 84% occurring once. Germline V lookup: CDR1 MNHNY, CDR2 SVGAGI (reference sequence). The CDR3 totals 14 residues. V trimming: 7 bases; J trimming: 2 bases; junction bases outside the gene matches: 4. J is TRBJ2-7 and V is TRBV6-6, with TRBD2 matching 11 bases. The starting material was PBMCs, obtained from a glioma patient whose treatment included an IDH1 peptide vaccine. This receptor was identified in a woman aged 25 to 39 with glioma. Some clones in this sample may be carry-over from other donors' samples. The chain's CDR3 is CASNLAGGPYEQYF. CDR3 sequence (DNA): TGTGCCAGCAATTTAGCGGGAGGGCCCTACGAGCAGTACTTC.